The 2 T cell receptor beta chains given below trace back to one sample, sequenced in a study of CD8+ T cells in alopecia areata. Extracted RNA was reverse transcribed, and the resulting cDNA served as sequencing template. Assay used: immunoSEQ multiplex PCR; TCRdb lists only in-frame clones, some missing. This sample carries roughly 140,000 clones, around two thirds of them seen once, and the ten largest clones take less than 40%. The sample comprised CD8+ T cells sorted from blood. The source is a human donor in good health.

The V and J genes are TRBV2 and TRBJ2-1; D is possibly TRBD2 (5 bases). Per the germline V gene, CDR1 is SNHLY and CDR2 is FYNNEI. This CDR3 contains 16 residues. The ends were cut back, 8 bases at V and 7 bases at J, with 24 bases in the middle. Here the CDR3 DNA reads TGTGCCAGCGGCTTCTTTCAAGGCGGAGGAAATAATGAGCAGTTCTTC. It encodes CASGFFQGGGNNEQFF.

V and J are TRBV6-1 and TRBJ2-3; 7 nucleotides match TRBD1. With 2 bases clipped from V and 4 bases from J, the junction kept 3 bases outside the gene matches. Looked up from germline, CDR1 is MNHNS and CDR2 is SASEGT. The CDR3 is 14 residues long. Here the CDR3 DNA reads TGTGCCAGCAGTGAAAGCAGGGGGTCAGATACGCAGTATTTT. This sequence encodes CASSESRGSDTQYF.